This is a list of T cell receptor beta chains from one sample in a study of blood T cells in healthy people across ages. TCRdb re-called the 5' RACE reads with MiXCR, one entry per CDR3 protein. This table holds about 970,000 distinct CDR3 sequences, roughly 50% found once. Sequencing was carried out using blood. Every receptor here comes from a woman in her fifties or sixties in good health. Each CDR3 is given with its conserved first and last residue. Fields, in order: clone size, D gene, V gene, J gene, CDR3 protein, CDR3 DNA. A D gene is named only where the DNA matches it firmly. Clone size is not always given. Where it is, it says once, few, many or a class for expanded clones.

NA	NA	TRBV20-1	TRBJ1-2	CSPKDRRYGYTF	TGCAGTCCAAAGGACCGCCGCTATGGCTACACCTTC
few	TRBD1	TRBV20-1	TRBJ1-5	CSAEDRGRLGQPQHF	TGCAGTGCAGAGGACAGGGGGCGATTGGGTCAGCCCCAGCATTTT
NA	NA	TRBV7-9	TRBJ2-3	CASSLYLGTDTQYF	TGTGCCAGCAGCTTATATCTGGGGACAGATACGCAGTATTTT
NA	TRBD2	TRBV20-1	TRBJ2-3	CSARLAGATDTQYF	TGCAGTGCACGGCTAGCGGGAGCCACAGATACGCAGTATTTT
NA	NA	TRBV7-2	TRBJ1-5	CASSGGVDQPQHF	TGTGCCAGCAGCGGGGGTGTGGATCAGCCCCAGCATTTT
NA	NA	TRBV24-1	TRBJ2-1	CATSEAGWRAKINEQFF	TGTGCCACCAGTGAAGCAGGGTGGAGGGCCAAGATAAATGAGCAGTTCTTC
NA	TRBD2	TRBV5-1	TRBJ2-5	CASSFGAGADETQYF	TGCGCCAGCAGCTTTGGAGCGGGGGCCGACGAGACCCAGTACTTC
NA	TRBD2	TRBV20-1	TRBJ2-3	CSAPPSGSDTQYF	TGCAGTGCTCCTCCTAGCGGGTCGGATACGCAGTATTTT
few	NA	TRBV6-6	TRBJ2-4	CASSTYADIAKNIQYF	TGTGCCAGCAGCACATACGCGGACATAGCCAAAAACATTCAGTACTTC
NA	TRBD2	TRBV9	TRBJ2-5	CASSNSGGDDQYF	TGTGCCAGCAGCAACTCCGGGGGGGATGACCAGTACTTC
NA	NA	TRBV7-2	TRBJ2-2	CASTRFTGELFF	TGTGCCAGCACCCGATTCACCGGGGAGCTGTTTTTT
NA	NA	TRBV20-1	TRBJ2-5	CSAPWGGPLETQYF	TGCAGTGCTCCTTGGGGCGGCCCCCTGGAGACCCAGTACTTC
NA	NA	TRBV11-3	TRBJ2-5	CASSFPGSETQYF	TGTGCCAGCAGCTTTCCTGGGTCGGAGACCCAGTACTTC
NA	NA	TRBV9	TRBJ2-3	CASSRTADTQYF	TGTGCCAGCAGTAGGACAGCAGATACGCAGTATTTT
NA	TRBD1	TRBV11-2	TRBJ2-3	CASSSLDRGVTDTQYF	TGTGCCAGCAGCTCTTTGGACAGGGGGGTGACAGATACGCAGTATTTT
NA	NA	TRBV20-1	TRBJ1-6	CSASREFNSPLHF	TGCAGTGCCAGCAGGGAGTTTAATTCACCCCTCCACTTT
NA	NA	TRBV7-2	TRBJ2-3	CASSPFGARKRPDTQYF	TGTGCCAGCAGCCCCTTTGGGGCGAGGAAACGTCCCGATACGCAGTATTTT
NA	NA	TRBV27	TRBJ2-5	CASSPRLLLETQYF	TGTGCCAGCAGTCCCCGGCTACTTCTGGAGACCCAGTACTTC
few	NA	TRBV7-9	TRBJ2-7	CASSQVIDEQYF	TGTGCCAGCAGCCAAGTTATAGACGAGCAGTACTTC
NA	TRBD2	TRBV20-1	TRBJ2-1	CSARSLAASYNEQFF	TGCAGTGCGAGGTCCCTAGCGGCCTCCTACAATGAGCAGTTCTTC
few	NA	TRBV12-3/TRBV12-4	TRBJ2-7	CASSFSRVAYEQYF	TGTGCCAGCAGTTTTTCCAGGGTCGCCTACGAGCAGTACTTC
NA	TRBD1	TRBV14	TRBJ1-4	CASSGPPGQGIRKEKLFF	TGTGCCAGCAGCGGGCCACCGGGACAGGGGATTCGAAAGGAAAAACTGTTTTTT
once	NA	TRBV4-1	TRBJ1-3	CASSQDRVGGNTIYF	TGCGCCAGCAGCCAAGACAGGGTGGGTGGAAACACCATATATTTT